This TCR beta chain is from a study of blood T cells in healthy people across ages. Every donor provided around 10 milliliters of peripheral blood. Concerning this clonotype itself: Its antigen is unidentified.

Findings of the study overall: Diversity estimated from one million T cells was considered an underestimate.

Using a J-beta primer mix together with a sample-barcoded 5' primer, a second PCR was run for roughly 7 to 12 cycles. TCRdb ran MiXCR on the 5' RACE reads and lists one entry per CDR3 protein. The table has hundreds of thousands of distinct CDR3 sequences, over 45% seen once. There are 9 residues in the CDR3. Per the germline V gene, CDR1 is MNHEY and CDR2 is SVGAGI. This clonotype was sampled from a man aged 25 to 40 in good health. The specimen sequenced was blood. This rearrangement joins TRBV6-5 to TRBJ1-2; maybe TRBD1 (6 bases). CDR3 amino acids: CATRGGYTF. The CDR3, as DNA: TGTGCGACCAGGGGTGGCTACACCTTC.